The clone carrying this T cell receptor (beta chain) was seen repeatedly, ten times or more. The CDR3 totals 16 residues. The V end lost 0 bases, the J end lost 1 base, and 7 bases lay between the germline ends. In germline, CDR1 is MNHEY, CDR2 SVGAGI. The TCR beta CDR3 regions underwent amplification using RNA transcripts as the source. The HTBI primer set was used in a first-round RT-PCR of the TCR CDR3. TCRdb redid the calling of the multiplex PCR reads with MiXCR, one entry per CDR3 protein. This sample carries under 600,000 distinct CDR3 sequences, roughly 16% of them seen once, and the ten largest clones take 2.5% to 4%. This sample stems from a study of T cells in Graves' hyperthyroidism and ophthalmopathy. The authors took PBMCs from 10 ml fresh peripheral blood.

This clonotype was sampled from a woman aged 40 to 50 with Graves' ophthalmopathy. The chain uses TRBV6-5 and TRBJ2-6; D possibly corresponds to TRBD2 (5 bases). Sequencing used blood. The DNA for the CDR3 is TGTGCCAGCAGTTACTCCCGCGGGTCTGGGGCCAACGTCCTGACTTTC. This encodes CASSYSRGSGANVLTF.